The entry that follows covers one T cell receptor beta chain sequence. Here immunoSEQ multiplex PCR was the method, and the copy in TCRdb shows in-frame clones only, minus some. The table shows 150,000 to 200,000 clones, with more than 75% occurring only once. Seattle patients were enrolled during active infection and followed longitudinally. These data come from a study of blood T cell repertoires in COVID-19. Turning to the study itself: Nucleic acid was either cDNA or gDNA, and it came from T cells, B-cell-depleted T cells, or PBMCs.

The CDR3 is 15 amino acids. The V gene lost 0 bases and the J gene lost 2 bases, with 11 bases spanning the gap. Germline-derived CDR1 and CDR2 are SEHNR and FQNEAQ (reference sequence). Sequenced: peripheral blood. This sequence was found in a woman aged 70-85 years with COVID-19, enrolled during active disease. V usage is TRBV7-9 and J usage is TRBJ2-7; a possible D gene is TRBD1 (5 bases). Here the CDR3 DNA reads TGTGCCAGCAGCTTAGCGCGTGCAGGGACCTACGAGCAGTACTTC. Protein product: CASSLARAGTYEQYF.